A few counts support the clone carrying this T cell receptor beta chain. The antigen remains undetermined. A patient was excluded if there was uncontrolled infection, other autoimmune disease, pregnancy or lactation. Regions amplified from RNA transcripts were the TCR beta CDR3 regions. When the TCR CDR3 underwent first-round RT-PCR, the HTBI primer set was used. TCRdb independently ran MiXCR on the multiplex PCR reads; one entry per CDR3 protein. This sample yields 400,000 to 500,000 distinct CDR3 sequences, of which approximately 14% are seen a single time; around 5.3% belongs to the top ten. The sample is drawn from a study of T cells in Graves' hyperthyroidism and ophthalmopathy. Overall study results and limits: Separation of ophthalmopathy from stable hyperthyroidism was achieved by a 13 V-J model.

Germline V CDR1 and CDR2: DFQATT, SNEGSKA (reference sequence). The CDR3 runs to 16 residues. V shed 0 bases and J shed 10 bases, with 19 bases lying between them. Sequencing used blood. The genes are TRBV20-1 and TRBJ1-6, with D perhaps TRBD1 (5 bases). The TCR comes from a woman aged 18-29 years with Graves' hyperthyroidism. CDR3 coding DNA: TGCAGTGCTAGAGAAGGGGTTCGTATTGGGGGATCACCCCTCCACTTT. Protein: CSAREGVRIGGSPLHF.